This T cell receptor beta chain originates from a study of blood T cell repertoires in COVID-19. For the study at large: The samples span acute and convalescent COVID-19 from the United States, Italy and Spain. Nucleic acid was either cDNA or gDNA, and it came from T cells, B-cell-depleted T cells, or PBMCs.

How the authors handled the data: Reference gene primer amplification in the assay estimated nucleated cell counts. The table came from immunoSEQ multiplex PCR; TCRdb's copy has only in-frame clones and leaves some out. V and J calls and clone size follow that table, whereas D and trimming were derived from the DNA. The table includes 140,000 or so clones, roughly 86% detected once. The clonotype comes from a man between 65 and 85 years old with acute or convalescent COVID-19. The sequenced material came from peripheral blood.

The CDR3: CASIPGKGQPQHF. The CDR3 bases are TGTGCCAGTATACCAGGGAAAGGGCAGCCCCAGCATTTT. The chain recombines TRBV6-6 with TRBJ1-5, with D perhaps matching TRBD1 (5 bases). The CDR3 loop spans 13 amino acids. Germline CDR1 MNHNY, CDR2 SVGAGI (reference sequence). Trimming shortened V by 9 bases and J by 7 bases, and 16 bases separated the two germline ends.